The rows below give T cell receptor beta chains drawn from one sample of a study of cytomegalovirus exposure and HLA in healthy donors. Here immunoSEQ multiplex PCR was the method, and the copy in TCRdb shows in-frame clones only, minus some. The sample carries 130,000 to 150,000 clones, 70% to 80% recorded once. Specimen: PBMCs. Receptors were obtained from a female donor in good health and CMV-seronegative. The CDR3 runs from the conserved cysteine through the conserved F or W. Each record gives: V gene, D gene, clone size, J gene, CDR3 protein, CDR3 DNA. A D gene is named only where the DNA matches it firmly. Rows may omit the clone size; those that give it use once, few, many or a size class.

TRBV6-5,.,.,TRBJ2-3,CASRSPRGTDTQYF,TGTGCCAGCAGATCCCCTCGAGGCACAGATACGCAGTATTTT
TRBV2,TRBD2,.,TRBJ2-7,CASRASGGSYEQYF,TGTGCCAGCCGCGCTAGCGGGGGCTCCTACGAGCAGTACTTC
TRBV9,TRBD2,.,TRBJ2-7,CASSAGRTSYEQYF,TGTGCCAGCAGTGCCGGGAGGACCTCCTACGAGCAGTACTTC
TRBV2,.,.,TRBJ1-1,CASSEGLTRGAFF,TGTGCCAGCAGTGAAGGGTTGACACGGGGAGCTTTCTTT
TRBV2,.,.,TRBJ1-6,CASANSNNSPLHF,TGTGCCAGCGCCAACAGTAATAATTCACCCCTCCACTTT
TRBV7-2,.,.,TRBJ2-7,CASSLLGDLTYEQYF,TGTGCCAGCAGCTTATTGGGGGACTTAACCTACGAGCAGTACTTC
TRBV19,TRBD1,few,TRBJ1-5,CASSPGGRGRQPQHF,TGTGCCAGTAGCCCGGGCGGCAGGGGGCGGCAGCCCCAGCATTTT
TRBV27,.,.,TRBJ1-4,CASSPASANEKLFF,TGTGCCAGCAGTCCCGCGTCTGCCAATGAAAAACTGTTTTTT
TRBV9,TRBD1,.,TRBJ2-7,CASGTGNYEQYF,TGTGCCAGCGGGACAGGGAACTACGAGCAGTACTTC
TRBV5-1,TRBD1,few,TRBJ2-3,CASSFSGGESDTQYF,TGCGCCAGCAGCTTTTCAGGGGGCGAATCGGATACGCAGTATTTT
TRBV7-2,TRBD1,.,TRBJ2-7,CASRHGTDGSYEQYF,TGTGCCAGCAGGCATGGGACAGACGGATCCTACGAGCAGTACTTC
TRBV5-1,TRBD2,once,TRBJ2-1,CASSPGLAGLPSSYNEQFF,TGCGCCAGCAGCCCTGGACTAGCGGGTCTCCCCAGCTCCTACAATGAGCAGTTCTTC
TRBV27,TRBD2,.,TRBJ2-1,CASSLGLGSYNEQFF,TGTGCCAGCAGTTTGGGACTAGGGTCCTACAATGAGCAGTTCTTC
TRBV4-3,.,few,TRBJ1-5,CASSQDLVGGYQPQHF,TGCGCCAGCAGCCAAGATCTGGTCGGGGGGTATCAGCCCCAGCATTTT
TRBV28,.,.,TRBJ2-6,CASSLGGSGANVLTF,TGTGCCAGCAGTTTAGGAGGCTCTGGGGCCAACGTCCTGACTTTC
TRBV9,TRBD2,.,TRBJ2-1,CASSAPPGLDEFEQFF,TGTGCCAGCAGCGCCCCCCCGGGACTAGACGAGTTTGAGCAGTTCTTC
TRBV30,TRBD1,.,TRBJ2-3,CAWSVEGASDTQYF,TGTGCCTGGAGTGTAGAGGGGGCCTCGGATACGCAGTATTTT
TRBV20-1,.,.,TRBJ1-1,CSAGGTEAFF,TGCAGTGCTGGGGGGACCGAAGCTTTCTTT
TRBV5-6,TRBD1,.,TRBJ2-5,CASSLPTGGYPQETQYF,TGTGCCAGCAGCTTACCGACAGGGGGCTACCCACAAGAGACCCAGTACTTC
TRBV7-9,.,.,TRBJ2-7,CASSPGGTGHPYEQYF,TGTGCCAGCAGCCCCGGCGGCACAGGGCACCCCTACGAGCAGTACTTC
TRBV27,TRBD2,.,TRBJ2-3,CAAGTSPKDTQYF,TGTGCCGCGGGGACTAGCCCAAAAGATACGCAGTATTTT
TRBV28,TRBD2,.,TRBJ2-7,CASRTGGSSYEQYF,TGTGCCAGCCGCACGGGGGGGAGCTCCTACGAGCAGTACTTC
TRBV5-1,TRBD1,.,TRBJ1-2,CASSGGTGGIGGYTF,TGCGCCAGCAGCGGAGGGACAGGGGGAATTGGTGGCTACACCTTC
TRBV27,TRBD1,.,TRBJ1-5,CASRSGGRLGQPQHF,TGTGCCAGCAGGTCAGGGGGTAGGTTGGGTCAGCCCCAGCATTTT
TRBV19,TRBD1,once,TRBJ2-1,CAVSRDSDYNEQFF,TGTGCCGTCAGCCGGGACAGTGACTACAATGAGCAGTTCTTC
TRBV5-4,TRBD2,.,TRBJ2-5,CASSSKTSGGGGAQYF,TGTGCCAGCAGCTCGAAGACTAGCGGGGGGGGTGGGGCCCAGTACTTC